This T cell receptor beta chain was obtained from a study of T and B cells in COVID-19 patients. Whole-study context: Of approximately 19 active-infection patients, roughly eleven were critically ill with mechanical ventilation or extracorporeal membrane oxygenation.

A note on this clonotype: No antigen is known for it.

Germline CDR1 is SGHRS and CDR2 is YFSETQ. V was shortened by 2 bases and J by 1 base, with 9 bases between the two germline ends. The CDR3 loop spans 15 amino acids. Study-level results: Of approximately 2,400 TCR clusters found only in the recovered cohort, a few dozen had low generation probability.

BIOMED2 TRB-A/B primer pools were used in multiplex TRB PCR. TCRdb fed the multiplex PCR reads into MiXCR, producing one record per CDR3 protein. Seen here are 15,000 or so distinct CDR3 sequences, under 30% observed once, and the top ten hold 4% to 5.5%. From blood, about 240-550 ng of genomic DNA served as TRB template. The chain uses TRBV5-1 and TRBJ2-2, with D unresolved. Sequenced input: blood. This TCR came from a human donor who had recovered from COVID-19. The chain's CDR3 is CASSLRTVNTGELFF. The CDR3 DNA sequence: TGCGCCAGCAGCTTACGAACGGTGAACACCGGGGAGCTGTTTTTT.